This TCR beta chain was sequenced for a study of T cell changes during pregnancy in multiple sclerosis. The CDR3 length is 20 residues. J gave up 0 bases and V 2 bases, and 18 bases lay outside the gene matches. Per germline, CDR1 LNHNV and CDR2 YYDKDF (reference sequence). Profiled with immunoSEQ multiplex PCR; TCRdb holds only in-frame clones, not every one. The sample holds over 65,000 clones; approximately 90% are singletons and the top ten take about 1.8%. The input for sequencing was peripheral blood, taken in the first trimester of pregnancy. The clonotype comes from a female donor in good health, enrolled as a control in a pregnancy study. The chain uses TRBV15 and TRBJ2-7; the match to TRBD2 covers 8 bases. The CDR3 bases are TGTGCCACCAGCAGAACACCCGGGAGGGGATCCGGGACAAACTCCTACGAGCAGTACTTC. The encoded protein is CATSRTPGRGSGTNSYEQYF. Full variable domain (outside the CDR3, taken from reference TRBV15 and TRBJ2-7): DAMVIQNPRYQVTQFGKPVTLSCSQTLNHNVMYWYQQKSSQAPKLLFHYYDKDFNNEADTPDNFQSRRPNTSFCFLDIRSPGLGDTAMYLCATSRTPGRGSGTNSYEQYFGPGTRLTVT.